Listed below are T cell receptor beta chains from one sample, sequenced in a study of blood T cell repertoires in COVID-19. Assay: immunoSEQ multiplex PCR; the TCRdb copy retains only in-frame clones and omits some. The table includes about 180,000 clones, about 91% detected once. What was sequenced was peripheral blood. The receptors originated from a woman in her thirties with acute or convalescent COVID-19. CDR3s include the opening cysteine and the closing phenylalanine or tryptophan. D genes are given only for firm matches. Clone size appears in some rows only: once, few, many, or a class for an expanded clone.

.,TRBJ1-4,TRBV13,TRBD1,TGTGCCAGCAGCTTCGGGACAGACCTTAATGAAAAACTGTTTTTT,CASSFGTDLNEKLFF
.,TRBJ2-3,TRBV5-4,.,TGTGCCAGCAGCAGGGAAAGCGGCGCAGATACGCAGTATTTT,CASSRESGADTQYF
.,TRBJ1-1,TRBV5-1,TRBD1,TGCGCCAGCAGCTCCGGGACAGCGAACACTGAAGCTTTCTTT,CASSSGTANTEAFF
.,TRBJ2-3,TRBV7-2,.,TGTGCCAGCAGCTTAAACTGGGCCTATACGCAGTATTTT,CASSLNWAYTQYF
few,TRBJ1-5,TRBV5-5,TRBD1,TGTGCCAGCAGCTCGTCGGCCGGGACAGTAGGACATTTT,CASSSSAGTVGHF
.,TRBJ2-4,TRBV27,.,TGTGCCAGCAGTTTATCGACGGGAGTTAACATTCAGTACTTC,CASSLSTGVNIQYF
.,TRBJ1-3,TRBV11-2,.,TGTGCCAGCAGCTCCCTTAAGCGCAACACCATATATTTT,CASSSLKRNTIYF
.,TRBJ1-1,TRBV2,.,TGTGCCAGCAGTTTCGACAGGACATTGAACGGAGCTTTCTTT,CASSFDRTLNGAFF
.,TRBJ1-2,TRBV6-5,TRBD1,TGTGCCAGCTCCTCGAGACAGGGGGCGATGGGCTACACCTTC,CASSSRQGAMGYTF
.,TRBJ2-1,TRBV5-8,.,TGTGCCAGCACCAAGCGGAGCTCCTACAATGAGCAGTTCTTC,CASTKRSSYNEQFF
.,TRBJ2-7,TRBV7-9,TRBD2,TGTGCCAGCAGCCTCGGGACTAGCGGGAGTTTCGAGCAGTACTTC,CASSLGTSGSFEQYF
.,TRBJ1-3,TRBV11-3,.,TGTGCCAGCACACAGGGTCGAGGAAACACCATATATTTT,CASTQGRGNTIYF
.,TRBJ2-4,TRBV18,TRBD1,TGTGCCAGCTCACCCCCGGGACAGACTATTAAAAACATTCAGTACTTC,CASSPPGQTIKNIQYF
once,TRBJ1-3,TRBV5-1,.,TGCGCCAGCCGAGAAACGGGACTTACGGGAAACACCATATATTTT,CASRETGLTGNTIYF
.,TRBJ2-3,TRBV18,TRBD1,TGTGCCAGCTCACTCACCGGGACAGGTCAAGATACGCAGTATTTT,CASSLTGTGQDTQYF
.,TRBJ1-2,TRBV19,.,TGTGCCAGTAGTATAGGGGCAGGAACTGGCTACACCTTC,CASSIGAGTGYTF
.,TRBJ1-5,TRBV6-6,.,TGTGCCAGCAGTTCGACAAATCAGCCCCAGCATTTT,CASSSTNQPQHF
.,TRBJ2-1,TRBV5-1,.,TGCGCCAGCAGCTTGGTCGCGGGAAACAATGAGCAGTTCTTC,CASSLVAGNNEQFF
.,TRBJ2-1,TRBV28,TRBD2,TGTGCCCCGGCCAGGAGGGAGGGCCTCGATGAGCAGTTCTTC,CAPARREGLDEQFF
.,TRBJ1-2,TRBV6-1,.,TGTGCCAGCAGTGAACGGGTAGGGGCGAATGGCTACACCTTC,CASSERVGANGYTF
.,TRBJ1-4,TRBV7-2,TRBD1,TGTGCCAGCAGCTTAGGACAGGGGACAGGAAAACTGTTTTTT,CASSLGQGTGKLFF
.,TRBJ2-7,TRBV6-5,.,TGTGCCAGCAGTCCCGACAAATACGAGCAGTACTTC,CASSPDKYEQYF
.,TRBJ1-4,TRBV19,.,TGTGCCAGTAGCCTTACAGGGAAGACGAGGAAAAAACTGTTTTTT,CASSLTGKTRKKLFF
.,TRBJ2-7,TRBV10-3,TRBD1,TGTGCCATAGGACAGGGGGTATACGAGCAGTACTTC,CAIGQGVYEQYF
.,TRBJ2-7,TRBV19,.,TGTGCCAGTAGAAATCAACCGGGCGAGCAGTACTTC,CASRNQPGEQYF
.,TRBJ2-1,TRBV9,TRBD2,TGTGCCAGCAGCGCACCGGGACTAGCGGGAGGGCCTTCGGTCAATGAGCAGTTCTTC,CASSAPGLAGGPSVNEQFF
once,TRBJ1-4,TRBV28,TRBD1,TGTGCCAGCATTGAATTAGGGGGCCGGGAAAAACTGTTTTTT,CASIELGGREKLFF
.,TRBJ2-5,TRBV9,.,TGTGCCAGCAGCGTAATCCCAGGCCAAGAGACCCAGTACTTC,CASSVIPGQETQYF
.,TRBJ2-7,TRBV11-3,.,TGTGCCAGCAGCTCCCGGCGTCGGACTTACGAGCAGTACTTC,CASSSRRRTYEQYF
.,TRBJ2-7,TRBV5-1,.,TGCGCCAGCAGCGTAAACAGGGACGAGCAGTACTTC,CASSVNRDEQYF
.,TRBJ2-1,TRBV7-2,.,TGTGCCAGCGTTCAGGGGAATTACAATGAGCAGTTCTTC,CASVQGNYNEQFF